One and the same sample provided the 31 T cell receptor beta chains below, sequenced in a study of blood T cell repertoires in COVID-19 (dated by TCRdb to 2020 to 2022). Libraries were built with the immunoSEQ multiplex PCR assay. Not all clones reach the TCRdb copy of this immuneACCESS table, which keeps in-frame sequences only. Checked studies attribute under half of the gap to unresolved V genes and leave the rest unexplained. This sample gives some 100,000 clones in total; just over 85% of them show up just once. Approximately 2.6% of the sample belongs to the ten largest clones. The sequencing input was PBMCs or T cells enriched from blood (not recorded which). Receptors were obtained from a woman aged 50 to 65 who had recovered from COVID-19.

The chain joins TRBV28 to TRBJ1-6, with D perhaps TRBD1 (6 bases). Germline CDR1 reads MDHEN; CDR2 reads SYDVKM. V lost 2 bases, J lost 1 base, and 6 bases lay in between. This CDR3 is built from 15 residues. The CDR3 coding sequence is TGTGCCAGCAGTTTAAGGGGGTCCTATAATTCACCCCTCCACTTT. It is translated as CASSLRGSYNSPLHF.

This chain joins TRBV28 and TRBJ1-1; D gene unclear. The germline gives CDR1 MDHEN, CDR2 SYDVKM. The germline V and J ends were trimmed by 7 bases and 3 bases, with 18 bases remaining between them. The CDR3 has 15 residues. This chain's CDR3 is CASTTSGTLHTEAFF. Written as DNA, the CDR3 is TGTGCCAGCACCACCAGCGGCACACTACACACTGAAGCTTTCTTT.

Here the CDR3 DNA reads TGTGCCAGCAGATGGACAGGGGGCGAAGAAAAACTGTTTTTT. Translating gives CASRWTGGEEKLFF. The V call is TRBV6-5, the J call TRBJ1-4; 11 positions agree with TRBD1. V gave up 6 bases and J gave up 8 bases; unmatched junction bases: 5. The CDR3 has 14 amino acids. Germline assignment: CDR1 MNHEY and CDR2 SVGAGI.

The CDR3 loop reads CASSVVAGSNQPQHF. CDR3 bases: TGTGCCAGCAGCGTGGTTGCCGGTAGCAATCAGCCCCAGCATTTT. The rearrangement links TRBV5-6 to TRBJ1-5; unclear D gene. Per germline, CDR1 SGHDT and CDR2 YYEEEE. V dropped 4 bases and J dropped 0 bases, with 11 bases sitting between them. The CDR3 is made up of 15 amino acids.

This clone was recorded only once. This chain links TRBV5-5 with TRBJ2-1; weak D call: TRBD1 (6 bases). There are 16 residues in the CDR3. Per the germline V gene, CDR1 is SGHKS and CDR2 is YYEKEE (reference sequence). Trimming left V 4 bases short and J 5 bases short, with 19 bases between. CDR3 loop: CASSRTYRDPDNEQFF. DNA for the CDR3: TGTGCCAGCAGCCGGACCTACAGGGATCCAGACAATGAGCAGTTCTTC.

The V call is TRBV27, the J call TRBJ2-7; perhaps TRBD1 as D (5 bases). Germline loops: CDR1 MNHEY, CDR2 SMNVEV (reference sequence). The CDR3 runs to 14 residues. The V and J ends lost 2 bases and 3 bases respectively, with 11 bases between them. The CDR3 reads CASSLRGQGYEQYF. The CDR3 DNA reads TGTGCCAGCAGTTTAAGGGGTCAGGGCTACGAGCAGTACTTC.

This chain joins TRBV4-1 and TRBJ1-1, with D possibly being TRBD1 (5 bases). The CDR3 length is 15 residues. Germline V CDR1 and CDR2: MGHRA, YSYEKL. The V and J ends lost 4 bases and 2 bases respectively, with 14 bases between them. CDR3 in amino acids: CASSLEDIGNTEAFF. The DNA for the CDR3 is TGCGCCAGCAGCCTAGAGGACATCGGTAACACTGAAGCTTTCTTT.

The count of this clone is one. The chain employs TRBV29-1 and TRBJ1-1; 9 bases agree with TRBD1. Germline V gene lookup returns CDR1 SQVTM and CDR2 ANQGSEA. The CDR3 has 13 amino acids. With V trimmed by 7 bases and J by 6 bases, 9 bases remained unmatched. CDR3 DNA: TGCAGCGCTTCGGGACAGGGAACCGCTGAAGCTTTCTTT. It encodes CSASGQGTAEAFF.

Concerning this clone itself: The junction shows a germline mismatch at one end, possibly a read error. The chain carries TRBV2 and TRBJ1-2, with TRBD1 identical over 9 bases. The CDR3 covers 15 residues. From germline, CDR1 is SNHLY and CDR2 FYNNEI. CDR3 coding DNA: TGTGCCAGCAGAGAAGGACAGGGGCTTAACTATGGCTACACCTTC. Protein product: CASREGQGLNYGYTF.

This clone appeared a single time. This rearrangement joins TRBV7-9 to TRBJ2-5; tentative D call: TRBD2 (6 bases). The CDR3 has 13 residues. Germline assignment: CDR1 SEHNR and CDR2 FQNEAQ (reference sequence). The germline V and J ends were trimmed by 4 bases and 5 bases, with 11 bases remaining between them. CDR3 sequence: CASSSRGKETQYF. The CDR3 DNA reads TGTGCCAGCAGCTCGCGGGGTAAGGAGACCCAGTACTTC.

There are a few counts of this clone. V gene TRBV5-1 combines with J gene TRBJ1-5; 7 nucleotides match TRBD1. Germline V gene sequence: CDR1 SGHRS, CDR2 YFSETQ. The V and J ends lost 2 bases and 6 bases, in that order; junction bases with no gene match: 8. CDR3 length equals 15 residues. In nucleotides, the CDR3 is TGCGCCAGCAGCTTAATTACAGGGGACGGTCAGCCCCAGCATTTT. Translation gives CASSLITGDGQPQHF.

As to this clone: At one end, the junction sequence differs from germline, possibly due to a read error. This rearrangement joins TRBV19 to TRBJ1-6, with D uncertain. Germline V lookup: CDR1 LNHDA, CDR2 SQIVND (reference sequence). This CDR3 has 13 amino acids. CDR3 in amino acids: CASSIGLSSPLHF. Written as DNA, the CDR3 is TGTGCCAGTAGCATAGGTTTAAGCTCACCCCTCCACTTT.

The rearrangement joins TRBV2 to TRBJ2-1; 11 nucleotides align to TRBD2. The CDR3 loop spans 15 amino acids. Germline-derived CDR1 and CDR2 are SNHLY and FYNNEI. Trimming cost V 6 bases and J 4 bases; bases outside gene matches: 5. As DNA, the CDR3 is TGTGCCAGCAGGCCCACTAGCGGGGGTTACAATGAGCAGTTCTTC. Encoded protein: CASRPTSGGYNEQFF.

The chain employs TRBV7-9 and TRBJ1-1; D remains ambiguous. CDR1 and CDR2 (germline): SEHNR, FQNEAQ (reference sequence). V shed 1 base and J shed 0 bases, with 6 bases lying between them. CDR3 length equals 14 residues. The CDR3 protein is CASSLDTMNTEAFF. The CDR3 nucleotides read TGTGCCAGCAGCTTAGACACTATGAACACTGAAGCTTTCTTT.

The chain couples TRBV28 to TRBJ1-5; TRBD1 might be the D (5 bases). Trimming removed 3 bases from V and 3 bases from J, with 9 bases in between. The CDR3 loop spans 14 amino acids. The germline CDR1 and CDR2 sequences are MDHEN and SYDVKM. CDR3 nucleotides: TGTGCCAGCAGTTTTGACAGAAACAATCAGCCCCAGCATTTT. The encoded protein is CASSFDRNNQPQHF. The entire variable domain, with the rest obtained from reference TRBV28 and TRBJ1-5, is as follows: DVKVTQSSRYLVKRTGEKVFLECVQDMDHENMFWYRQDPGLGLRLIYFSYDVKMKEKGDIPEGYSVSREKKERFSLILESASTNQTSMYLCASSFDRNNQPQHFGDGTRLSIL.

This rearrangement joins TRBV7-9 to TRBJ2-7; no firm D call. Per germline, CDR1 SEHNR and CDR2 FQNEAQ (reference sequence). The ends were cut back, 5 bases at V and 0 bases at J, with 8 bases in the middle. CDR3 length equals 13 residues. The CDR3 DNA follows: TGTGCCAGCAGCGACATTCTCTCCTACGAGCAGTACTTC. It translates to CASSDILSYEQYF.

The rearrangement uses TRBV3-1 (or the pseudogene TRBV3-2) and TRBJ1-6, with D uncertain. V gave up 0 bases and J gave up 0 bases, with 9 bases separating them. The CDR3 totals 17 residues. Germline loops: CDR1 LGHDT, CDR2 YNNKEL (reference sequence). The CDR3 loop is CASSQDVGSSYNSPLHF. DNA for the CDR3: TGTGCCAGCAGCCAAGATGTAGGGAGCTCCTATAATTCACCCCTCCACTTT.

V is TRBV9 and J is TRBJ2-1; D is perhaps TRBD1 (5 bases). Germline V gene lookup returns CDR1 SGDLS and CDR2 YYNGEE. The V end lost 0 bases, the J end lost 1 base, and 14 bases lay between the germline ends. This CDR3 contains 17 residues. The DNA of the CDR3 is TGTGCCAGCAGCGTAGTCGTGGGGCTAGGTTCCTACAATGAGCAGTTCTTC. Translating it yields CASSVVVGLGSYNEQFF. The entire variable domain, with the rest obtained from reference TRBV9 and TRBJ2-1, is as follows: DSGVTQTPKHLITATGQRVTLRCSPRSGDLSVYWYQQSLDQGLQFLIQYYNGEERAKGNILERFSAQQFPDLHSELNLSSLELGDSALYFCASSVVVGLGSYNEQFFGPGTRLTVL.

The chain is built from TRBV12-3 or TRBV12-4 and TRBJ1-1; maybe TRBD1 (5 bases). Trimming took off 7 bases at V and 11 bases at J, with 11 bases between the two ends. The CDR3 has 10 residues. CDR3 sequence: CASTGTVAFF. CDR3 bases: TGTGCCAGCACAGGGACTGTGGCTTTCTTT.

The rearrangement links TRBV7-3 to TRBJ2-1; the match to TRBD2 covers 11 bases. Germline CDR1 SGHTA, CDR2 FQGTGA. V lost 4 bases to trimming and J lost 10 bases; unmatched junction nucleotides: 9. The CDR3 has 15 residues. The CDR3 is CASSSGSGGAWEQFF. The CDR3 DNA follows: TGTGCCAGCAGCTCTGGTAGCGGGGGGGCCTGGGAGCAGTTCTTC.

The rearrangement links TRBV18 to TRBJ1-5; TRBD1 agrees at 10 bases. This CDR3 has 15 amino acids. The trim removed 1 base at V and 8 bases at J, leaving 5 bases unmatched. The germline V gene encodes CDR1 KGHSH and CDR2 LQKENI. CDR3 sequence: CASSPQDRGGEPQHF. The CDR3 DNA reads TGTGCCAGCTCACCACAGGACAGGGGGGGTGAGCCCCAGCATTTT.

CDR3 residues: CASSLPLAGRNEQFF. The CDR3 DNA sequence: TGTGCCAGCAGCTTACCCCTAGCGGGCCGCAATGAGCAGTTCTTC. The V gene is TRBV11-1, the J gene TRBJ2-1, with TRBD2 identical over 8 bases. The CDR3 length is 15 residues. In germline, CDR1 is SGHAT, CDR2 FQDESV (reference sequence). The trim removed 2 bases at V and 6 bases at J, leaving 6 bases unmatched.

This chain connects TRBV11-2 to TRBJ2-1, with TRBD2 identical over 9 bases. With V trimmed by 1 base and J by 8 bases, 18 bases remained unmatched. The length of the CDR3 is 19 residues. Germline V lookup: CDR1 SGHAT, CDR2 FQNNGV. The CDR3, as DNA: TGTGCCAGCAGCTTAGCCCCCCGAGTAGCGGGAGTCTCGACCGATGAGCAGTTCTTC. This encodes CASSLAPRVAGVSTDEQFF.

The chain is built from TRBV5-4 and TRBJ2-5; 13 bases agree with TRBD2. Germline V gene lookup returns CDR1 SGHNT and CDR2 YYREEE (reference sequence). The CDR3 contains 16 residues. The V gene end was trimmed by 0 bases and the J gene end by 5 bases; junction bases not matched to a gene: 4. CDR3 DNA sequence: TGTGCCAGCAGCTTGGCCCCGGGACTAGCGGGGGAGACCCAGTACTTC. Translating it yields CASSLAPGLAGETQYF.

The chain has TRBV2 and TRBJ1-6; 8 bases are a match to TRBD1. The V gene end was trimmed by 4 bases and the J gene end by 10 bases; junction bases not matched to a gene: 3. CDR1 and CDR2 (germline): SNHLY, FYNNEI. The CDR3 contains 13 residues. CDR3 amino acids: CASSGDRRSPLHF. CDR3 bases: TGTGCCAGCAGTGGGGACAGGAGGTCACCCCTCCACTTT.

The chain employs TRBV6-5 and TRBJ1-4; the D is unclear. The CDR3 extends over 13 amino acids. Germline CDR1 and CDR2: MNHEY and SVGAGI. V was trimmed by 2 bases and J by 5 bases, leaving 6 bases between them. The CDR3 loop reads CASSYGLNEKLFF. DNA of the CDR3: TGTGCCAGCAGTTACGGCCTCAATGAAAAACTGTTTTTT.

About this clone: It is unclear where the CDR3 begins or ends on the DNA, so no DNA is shown, and the CDR3 is as TCRdb lists it. The gene calls are TRBV6-1 and TRBJ1-5; no DNA check was done on the table's D call, TRBD1. Termini included, the CDR3 measures 14 amino acids. In germline, CDR1 is MNHNS, CDR2 SASEGT. CDR3: CASSTSDRNQPQHF.

The chain carries TRBV18 and TRBJ1-1; D not certain. V shed 8 bases and J shed 3 bases, with 16 bases lying between them. The germline V gene encodes CDR1 KGHSH and CDR2 LQKENI. CDR3 length: 14 residues. The CDR3 loop is CASKSLLQDTEAFF. Here the CDR3 DNA reads TGTGCCAGCAAATCACTCCTCCAGGACACTGAAGCTTTCTTT.

The rearrangement joins TRBV5-1 to TRBJ2-2, with 9 bases lining up with TRBD1. The V gene's germline CDR1 is SGHRS and CDR2 YFSETQ. The CDR3 consists of 17 residues. The J segment lost 2 bases and the V segment lost 2 bases, leaving 7 bases of the junction unmatched. The CDR3 coding sequence is TGCGCCAGCAGCTTCGAGGGACAGGGAGGAAACACCGGGGAGCTGTTTTTT. Translating gives CASSFEGQGGNTGELFF.

The chain links TRBV18 to TRBJ1-1, with 9 bases that match TRBD1. This CDR3 has 14 residues. After removal of 5 bases from V and 5 bases from J, the junction contained 6 bases not matched to a gene. CDR1 and CDR2 (germline): KGHSH, LQKENI. The CDR3 coding sequence is TGTGCCAGCTCAAAACAGGGGGCGAATACTGAAGCTTTCTTT. It translates to CASSKQGANTEAFF.

This clone was observed a few times. The V and J genes are TRBV11-2 and TRBJ1-6; D gene unclear. Germline CDR1 is SGHAT and CDR2 is FQNNGV. V was trimmed by 5 bases and J by 9 bases, leaving 14 bases between them. This CDR3 contains 14 residues. The CDR3 bases are TGTGCCAGCAGCGGACTTGGGCTCGGTTCACCCCTCCACTTT. Its translation is CASSGLGLGSPLHF.